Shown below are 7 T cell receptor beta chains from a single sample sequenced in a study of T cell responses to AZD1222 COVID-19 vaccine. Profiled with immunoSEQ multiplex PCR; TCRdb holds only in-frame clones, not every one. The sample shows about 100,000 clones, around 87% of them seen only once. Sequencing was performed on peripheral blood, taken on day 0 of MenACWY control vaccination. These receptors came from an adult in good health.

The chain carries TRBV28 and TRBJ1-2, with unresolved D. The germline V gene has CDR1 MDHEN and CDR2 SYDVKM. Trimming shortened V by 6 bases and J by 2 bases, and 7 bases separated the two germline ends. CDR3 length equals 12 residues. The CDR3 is CASRISNYGYTF. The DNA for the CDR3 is TGTGCCAGCAGAATATCGAACTATGGCTACACCTTC.

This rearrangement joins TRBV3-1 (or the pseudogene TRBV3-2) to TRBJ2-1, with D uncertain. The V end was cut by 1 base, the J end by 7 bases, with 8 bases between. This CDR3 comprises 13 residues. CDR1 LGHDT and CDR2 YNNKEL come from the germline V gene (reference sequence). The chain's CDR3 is CASSQGDGNEQFF. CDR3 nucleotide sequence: TGTGCCAGCAGCCAAGGAGACGGGAATGAGCAGTTCTTC.

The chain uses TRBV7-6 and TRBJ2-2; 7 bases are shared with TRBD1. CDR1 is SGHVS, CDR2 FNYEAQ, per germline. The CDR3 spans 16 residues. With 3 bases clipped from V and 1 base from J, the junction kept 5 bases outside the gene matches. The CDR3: CASSFRQGKNTGELFF. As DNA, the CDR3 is TGTGCCAGCAGCTTTAGACAGGGCAAGAACACCGGGGAGCTGTTTTTT. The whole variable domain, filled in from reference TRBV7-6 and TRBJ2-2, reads GAGVSQSPRYKVTKRGQDVALRCDPISGHVSLYWYRQALGQGPEFLTYFNYEAQQDKSGLPNDRFSAERPEGSISTLTIQRTEQRDSAMYRCASSFRQGKNTGELFFGEGSRLTVL.

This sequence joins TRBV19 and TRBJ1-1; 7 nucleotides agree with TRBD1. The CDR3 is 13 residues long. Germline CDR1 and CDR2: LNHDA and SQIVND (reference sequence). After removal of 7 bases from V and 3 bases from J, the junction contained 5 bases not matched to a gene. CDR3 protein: CASTTGTDTEAFF. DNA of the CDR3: TGTGCCAGTACAACCGGGACAGACACTGAAGCTTTCTTT.

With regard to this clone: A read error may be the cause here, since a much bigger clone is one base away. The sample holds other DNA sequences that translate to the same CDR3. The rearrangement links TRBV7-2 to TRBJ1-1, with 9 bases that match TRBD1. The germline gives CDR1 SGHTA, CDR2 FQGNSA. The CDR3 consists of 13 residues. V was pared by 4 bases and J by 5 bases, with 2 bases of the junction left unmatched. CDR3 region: CASSSDRGTEAFF. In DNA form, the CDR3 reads TGTGCCAGCAGCTCCGACAGGGGGACTGAAGCTTTCTTT.

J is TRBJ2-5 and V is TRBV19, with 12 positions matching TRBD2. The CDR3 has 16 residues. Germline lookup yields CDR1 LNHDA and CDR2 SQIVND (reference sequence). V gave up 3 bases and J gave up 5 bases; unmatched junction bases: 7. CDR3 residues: CASSISGLAGLETQYF. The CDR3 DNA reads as TGTGCCAGTAGTATCTCAGGACTAGCGGGGTTGGAGACCCAGTACTTC.

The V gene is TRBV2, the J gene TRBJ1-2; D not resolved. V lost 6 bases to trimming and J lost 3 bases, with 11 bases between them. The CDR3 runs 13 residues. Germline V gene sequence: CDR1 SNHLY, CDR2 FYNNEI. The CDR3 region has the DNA TGTGCCAGCAGAAAGGACTTCGACTATGGCTACACCTTC. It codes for CASRKDFDYGYTF.